The 31 T cell receptor beta chains below were found in one sample sequenced in a study of blood T cell repertoires in COVID-19. This table comes from immunoSEQ multiplex PCR, and its TCRdb copy is limited to in-frame clones, with some not included. The sample comprises about 35,000 clones, under 90% of which are singletons, and over 3.5% rests with the top ten. The sequenced sample was peripheral blood. The receptor source for this set is a man aged 45 to 65 with acute or convalescent COVID-19.

The chain joins TRBV4-1 to TRBJ2-4; the match to TRBD1 covers 7 bases. The V and J ends lost 0 bases and 0 bases, in that order; junction bases with no gene match: 8. The CDR3 runs to 18 residues. Germline CDR1 and CDR2: MGHRA and YSYEKL. The DNA for the CDR3 is TGCGCCAGCAGCCAAGATATTGGGACAGCCCTAGCCAAAAACATTCAGTACTTC. This sequence encodes CASSQDIGTALAKNIQYF.

The V and J genes are TRBV5-4 and TRBJ2-1; possibly TRBD1 for D (5 bases). Germline V gene data show CDR1 as SGHNT and CDR2 as YYREEE (reference sequence). V lost 4 bases and J lost 4, with 12 bases in between. The CDR3 is 14 residues long. The CDR3 region is CASSPEQVYNEQFF. The CDR3 DNA is TGTGCCAGCAGCCCGGAACAGGTTTACAATGAGCAGTTCTTC.

The J gene is TRBJ1-1, the V gene TRBV30; TRBD1 matches 9 bases. Per the germline V gene, CDR1 is GTSNPN and CDR2 is SVGIG (reference sequence). This CDR3 has 18 residues. The ends lost 0 bases at V and 0 bases at J; junction bases unmatched: 11. Written as DNA, the CDR3 is TGTGCCTGGAGTGTACCCCGGGACAGGGTCGGTATGAACACTGAAGCTTTCTTT. Translating gives CAWSVPRDRVGMNTEAFF.

The chain is built from TRBV5-1 and TRBJ1-3; D is uncertain. V was trimmed by 0 bases and J by 0 bases, leaving 10 bases between them. CDR3 size: 16 residues. Germline CDR1 is SGHRS and CDR2 is YFSETQ. In DNA, the CDR3 is TGCGCCAGCAGCTTGGGGCTGGCCGACTCTGGAAACACCATATATTTT. Translated, it gives CASSLGLADSGNTIYF.

The rearrangement links TRBV2 to TRBJ2-7, with TRBD2 matching over 7 bases. The trim removed 5 bases at V and 12 bases at J, leaving 16 bases unmatched. This CDR3 comprises 14 residues. The germline V gene has CDR1 SNHLY and CDR2 FYNNEI. The CDR3 DNA reads TGTGCCAGCAGTTTGGGAGGGACCTCGACTACGGGGTACTTC. It yields the protein CASSLGGTSTTGYF.

This clone has just one count. J is TRBJ2-7 and V is TRBV29-1, with TRBD2 matching 8 bases. CDR1 and CDR2 (germline): SQVTM, ANQGSEA. The CDR3 extends over 14 amino acids. V shed 4 bases, J shed 2 bases, and the junction held 7 bases outside the gene matches. The CDR3 bases are TGCAGCGTTGTACTAGCGGACCAAACCTACGAGCAGTACTTC. This translates into CSVVLADQTYEQYF.

The rearrangement links TRBV9 to TRBJ1-2; D is ambiguous. The CDR3 covers 14 residues. Germline V gene data show CDR1 as SGDLS and CDR2 as YYNGEE. The V gene lost 0 bases and the J gene lost 4 bases, with 10 bases spanning the gap. The CDR3 DNA sequence: TGTGCCAGCAGCGTAGCCGGGGTGAGCTATGGCTACACCTTC. This sequence encodes CASSVAGVSYGYTF.

This rearrangement joins TRBV3-1 (or the pseudogene TRBV3-2) to TRBJ2-1, with 11 bases that match TRBD2. Trimming removed 2 bases from V and 6 bases from J; junction bases left unmatched: 6. Germline CDR1 and CDR2: LGHDT and YNNKEL (reference sequence). This CDR3 contains 16 residues. CDR3 residues: CASSQLAGGLFNEQFF. The DNA of the CDR3 is TGTGCCAGCAGCCAATTAGCGGGGGGGCTTTTCAATGAGCAGTTCTTC.

This clone appeared a single time. The chain is built from TRBV12-3 or TRBV12-4 and TRBJ2-1; D is undetermined. The ends were cut back, 2 bases at V and 3 bases at J, with 5 bases in the middle. The CDR3 extends over 13 amino acids. The CDR3 reads CASSLIIYNEQFF. The CDR3 DNA reads as TGTGCCAGCAGTTTAATCATCTACAATGAGCAGTTCTTC.

This clone qualifies as medium-sized. The rearrangement uses TRBV11-2 and TRBJ2-7; tentative D call: TRBD2 (6 bases). The germline CDR1 and CDR2 sequences are SGHAT and FQNNGV. Deletions cut 8 bases from V and 0 bases from J, with 11 bases between. The CDR3 contains 13 residues. CDR3 in amino acids: CASVGGSSYEQYF. In nucleotides, the CDR3 is TGTGCCAGCGTTGGGGGGAGCTCCTACGAGCAGTACTTC.

The V gene is TRBV12-3 or TRBV12-4, the J gene TRBJ1-6; tentative D call: TRBD1 (6 bases). V was trimmed by 6 bases and J by 8 bases, leaving 11 bases between them. This CDR3 region has 13 residues. In DNA, the CDR3 is TGTGCCAGCAGAACAAACAGGGATTCACCCCTCCACTTT. Translating it yields CASRTNRDSPLHF.

The chain couples TRBV11-2 to TRBJ1-1; D not resolved. The CDR3 has 14 residues. Deletions cut 2 bases from V and 4 bases from J, with 11 bases between. The germline V gene has CDR1 SGHAT and CDR2 FQNNGV. This CDR3 reads CASSLLGVGTEAFF. The DNA for the CDR3 is TGTGCCAGCAGCTTACTGGGCGTAGGCACTGAAGCTTTCTTT.

The chain employs TRBV5-1 and TRBJ2-1; 8 nucleotides line up with TRBD1. Germline CDR1 reads SGHRS; CDR2 reads YFSETQ. The CDR3 sequence is 16 residues long. Trimming took 4 bases from V and 1 from J; bases not matched to a gene: 7. The CDR3, as DNA: TGCGCCAGCAGCGTGACAGGGGTCGGATCCTACAATGAGCAGTTCTTC. Protein product: CASSVTGVGSYNEQFF.

The rearrangement uses TRBV6-2 or TRBV6-3 and TRBJ2-3; TRBD2 matches at 9 bases. V lost 5 bases and J lost 7; bases outside the gene matches: 4. This CDR3 is built from 13 residues. The germline gives CDR1 MNHEY, CDR2 SVGEGT. CDR3 sequence reads: CASSRLAGYTQYF. The CDR3 DNA reads TGTGCCAGCAGTCGGCTAGCGGGGTATACGCAGTATTTT.

The chain joins TRBV28 to TRBJ2-7; D possibly corresponds to TRBD2 (6 bases). V lost 2 bases and J 2 bases, leaving 10 bases between the germline ends. Germline assignment: CDR1 MDHEN and CDR2 SYDVKM. This CDR3 spans 14 amino acids. Here the CDR3 reads CASSLAGSAYEQYF. The DNA of the CDR3 is TGTGCCAGCAGTTTAGCCGGGAGCGCCTACGAGCAGTACTTC.

The genes are TRBV28 and TRBJ2-1; 9 bases map to TRBD2. CDR1 MDHEN and CDR2 SYDVKM come from the germline V gene. The V gene end was trimmed by 6 bases and the J gene end by 0 bases; junction bases not matched to a gene: 3. The CDR3 is 15 amino acids. CDR3 in DNA: TGTGCCAGCAGGCTTAGCGGGAGCTCCTACAATGAGCAGTTCTTC. It encodes CASRLSGSSYNEQFF.

The rearrangement joins TRBV6-5 to TRBJ1-4; 8 nucleotides agree with TRBD1. Trimming at V came to 6 bases and at J to 8 bases, leaving 8 bases not matched to a gene. This CDR3 is 14 amino acids long. Germline V gives CDR1 MNHEY, CDR2 SVGAGI. The CDR3 loop reads CASRMDRDREKLFF. CDR3 in DNA: TGTGCCAGCAGAATGGACAGGGACAGGGAAAAACTGTTTTTT.

The sample holds one count of this clone. This chain uses TRBV30 with TRBJ1-2; D unresolved. V was clipped by 1 base and J by 4 bases, with 7 bases between them. The CDR3 is 12 residues long. Germline V CDR1 and CDR2: GTSNPN, SVGIG (reference sequence). CDR3 nucleotide sequence: TGTGCCTGGAGTGGCAGTACCTATGGCTACACCTTC. Its translation: CAWSGSTYGYTF.

This chain connects TRBV12-3 or TRBV12-4 to TRBJ1-1; 7 bases are shared with TRBD1. CDR3 length equals 13 residues. With V trimmed by 5 bases and J by 11 bases, 11 bases remained unmatched. In DNA, the CDR3 is TGTGCCAGCAGTGCCACCCGACAGGGATTGGCTTTCTTT. Amino acids: CASSATRQGLAFF.

This sequence joins TRBV29-1 and TRBJ2-7; 14 bases are shared with TRBD2. The CDR3 runs to 14 residues. With V trimmed by 6 bases and J by 4 bases, 5 bases remained unmatched. CDR1 and CDR2 (germline): SQVTM, ANQGSEA. The CDR3 nucleotides read TGCAGCGTGAGGGGACTAGCGGGAGAATACGAGCAGTACTTC. It specifies CSVRGLAGEYEQYF.

The chain has TRBV2 and TRBJ1-1; D is unclear. Deletions cut 7 bases from V and 5 bases from J, with 11 bases between. The CDR3 spans 12 residues. Germline CDR1 and CDR2: SNHLY and FYNNEI. The CDR3 region has the DNA TGTGCCAGCACCGGTCTATATACTGAAGCTTTCTTT. This encodes CASTGLYTEAFF.

The rearrangement links TRBV19 to TRBJ1-5; a possible D gene is TRBD1 (6 bases). This CDR3 has 14 amino acids. Per the germline V gene, CDR1 is LNHDA and CDR2 is SQIVND (reference sequence). V dropped 3 bases and J dropped 2 bases, with 8 bases sitting between them. The CDR3 DNA reads TGTGCCAGTAGTATGGGACATGGCAATCAGCCCCAGCATTTT. Amino acids: CASSMGHGNQPQHF.

The V gene is TRBV6-5, the J gene TRBJ2-3, with 8 nucleotides matching TRBD2. The germline V gene encodes CDR1 MNHEY and CDR2 SVGAGI. Trimming cost V 5 bases and J 4 bases; bases outside gene matches: 8. This CDR3 comprises 15 residues. The chain's CDR3 is CASSISGSGADTQYF. The DNA for the CDR3 is TGTGCCAGCAGTATCAGCGGGAGTGGGGCAGATACGCAGTATTTT.

The V and J genes are TRBV28 and TRBJ2-3; tentatively, D is TRBD2 (7 bases). Trimming took 4 bases from V and 2 from J, leaving 10 bases between them. The CDR3 consists of 14 residues. Germline V gene data show CDR1 as MDHEN and CDR2 as SYDVKM. The CDR3 DNA sequence: TGTGCCAGCAGTTCCGGGGGGCTCACAGATACGCAGTATTTT. Protein: CASSSGGLTDTQYF.

The V call is TRBV3-1 (or the pseudogene TRBV3-2), the J call TRBJ2-3, with 8 positions matching TRBD2. The trim removed 1 base at V and 8 bases at J, leaving 2 bases unmatched. Germline values: CDR1 LGHDT, CDR2 YNNKEL (reference sequence). This CDR3 spans 13 amino acids. This CDR3 reads CASSQVRGGTQYF. The DNA of the CDR3 is TGTGCCAGCAGCCAAGTCCGGGGGGGTACGCAGTATTTT.

This sequence joins TRBV27 and TRBJ1-6; D remains ambiguous. This CDR3 spans 15 amino acids. The germline V gene encodes CDR1 MNHEY and CDR2 SMNVEV (reference sequence). Trimming removed 6 bases at V and 3 bases at J, with 12 bases between. CDR3 region: CASRSGERYNSPLHF. The CDR3 coding sequence is TGTGCCAGCAGGAGCGGGGAGCGCTATAATTCACCCCTCCACTTT.

The chain combines TRBV28 with TRBJ2-5, with 7 positions matching TRBD1. Germline trimming cut 6 bases from V and 4 bases from J; bases unmatched to any gene: 11. The CDR3 spans 15 residues. Germline V CDR1 and CDR2: MDHEN, SYDVKM. CDR3 residues: CASSTAWTGLETQYF. The CDR3 nucleotides are TGTGCCAGCAGCACCGCATGGACAGGTCTAGAGACCCAGTACTTC.

This chain connects TRBV14 to TRBJ2-7; tentative D call: TRBD1 (5 bases). The CDR3 totals 17 residues. Trimming stripped 0 bases from V and 0 bases from J, with 15 bases between. CDR1 is SGHDN and CDR2 is FVKESK in the germline V gene. In DNA, the CDR3 is TGTGCCAGCAGCCAAGATCTATCCCCAGGGTACTCCTACGAGCAGTACTTC. Its protein is CASSQDLSPGYSYEQYF.

The chain employs TRBV6-5 and TRBJ2-1; 9 nucleotides agree with TRBD2. This CDR3 spans 13 amino acids. The V gene end was trimmed by 7 bases and the J gene end by 4 bases; junction bases not matched to a gene: 2. From germline, CDR1 is MNHEY and CDR2 SVGAGI. CDR3 coding DNA: TGTGCCAGCACTAGCGGGGAATACAATGAGCAGTTCTTC. This codes for CASTSGEYNEQFF.

This clone showed up just once. This chain connects TRBV7-2 to TRBJ2-1; TRBD2 aligns across 7 bases. J lost 2 bases, V lost 5 bases, and 15 bases had no gene match. Germline V gene sequence: CDR1 SGHTA, CDR2 FQGNSA. The CDR3 extends over 18 amino acids. The CDR3 loop is CASSPISVTSGTYNEQFF. Here the CDR3 DNA reads TGTGCCAGCAGCCCCATTTCCGTCACCAGCGGGACCTACAATGAGCAGTTCTTC.

The rearrangement uses TRBV18 and TRBJ1-1, with D maybe TRBD1 (5 bases). Trimming left V 1 base short and J 0 bases short, with 6 bases between. There are 14 residues in the CDR3. The V gene's germline CDR1 is KGHSH and CDR2 LQKENI. The CDR3 sequence: CASSPQGLNTEAFF. CDR3 nucleotide sequence: TGTGCCAGCTCACCACAGGGGTTGAACACTGAAGCTTTCTTT.